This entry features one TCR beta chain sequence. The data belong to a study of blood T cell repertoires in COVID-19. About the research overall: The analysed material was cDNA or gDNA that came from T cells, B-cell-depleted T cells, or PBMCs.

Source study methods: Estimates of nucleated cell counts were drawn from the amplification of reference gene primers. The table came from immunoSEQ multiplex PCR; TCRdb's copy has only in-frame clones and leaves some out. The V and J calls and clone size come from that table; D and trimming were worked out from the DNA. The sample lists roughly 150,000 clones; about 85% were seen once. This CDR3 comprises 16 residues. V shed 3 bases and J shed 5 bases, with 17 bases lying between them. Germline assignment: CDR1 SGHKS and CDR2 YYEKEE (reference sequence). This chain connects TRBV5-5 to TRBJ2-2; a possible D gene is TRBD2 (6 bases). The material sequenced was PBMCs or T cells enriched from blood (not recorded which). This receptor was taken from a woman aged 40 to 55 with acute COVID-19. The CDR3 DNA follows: TGTGCCAGCAGCTGGGAACAGGCGACTAGAACCGGGGAGCTGTTTTTT. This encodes CASSWEQATRTGELFF.